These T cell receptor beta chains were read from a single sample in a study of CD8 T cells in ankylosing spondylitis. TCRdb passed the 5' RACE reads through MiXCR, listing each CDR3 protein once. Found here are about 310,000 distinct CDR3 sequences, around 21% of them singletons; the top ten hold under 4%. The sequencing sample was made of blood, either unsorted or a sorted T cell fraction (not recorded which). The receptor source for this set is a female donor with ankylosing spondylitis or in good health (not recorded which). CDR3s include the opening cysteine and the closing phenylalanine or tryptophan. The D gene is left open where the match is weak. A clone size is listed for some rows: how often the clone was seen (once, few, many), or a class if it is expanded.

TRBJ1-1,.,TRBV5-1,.,CASSSGGGNTEAFF,TGCGCCAGCAGCTCCGGAGGGGGAAACACTGAAGCTTTCTTT
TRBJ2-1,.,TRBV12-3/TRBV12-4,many,CASSFSYNEQFF,TGTGCCAGCAGTTTTTCGTACAATGAGCAGTTCTTC
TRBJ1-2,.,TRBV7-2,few,CASSLNIHLANYGYTF,TGTGCCAGCAGCTTAAACATACATCTAGCTAACTATGGCTACACCTTC
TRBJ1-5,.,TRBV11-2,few,CASSDGGRSNQPQHF,TGTGCCAGCAGCGATGGGGGCAGGTCCAATCAGCCCCAGCATTTT
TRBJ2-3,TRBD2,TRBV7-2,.,CASSSSGSGDTQYF,TGTGCCAGCAGCTCCAGCGGGAGTGGCGATACGCAGTATTTT
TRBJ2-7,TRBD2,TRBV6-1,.,CASRKLTSGSYEQYF,TGTGCCAGCAGGAAATTGACTAGCGGGAGTTACGAGCAGTACTTC
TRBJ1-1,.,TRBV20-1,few,CSARRDTLTEAFF,TGCAGTGCTAGAAGGGACACACTCACTGAAGCTTTCTTT
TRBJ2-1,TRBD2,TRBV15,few,CATSRGGAGGLNEQFF,TGTGCCACCAGCAGGGGAGGAGCGGGAGGTCTGAATGAGCAGTTCTTC
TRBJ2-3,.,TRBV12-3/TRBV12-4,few,CASSLGLALKQGTDTQYF,TGTGCCAGCAGTTTGGGGCTAGCGCTAAAGCAGGGCACAGATACGCAGTATTTT
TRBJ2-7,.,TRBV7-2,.,CASSLGGPTYEQYF,TGTGCCAGCAGCTTGGGTGGGCCTACCTACGAGCAGTACTTC
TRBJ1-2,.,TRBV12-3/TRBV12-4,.,CASSLERNGYTF,TGTGCCAGCAGTTTAGAGCGTAATGGCTACACCTTC
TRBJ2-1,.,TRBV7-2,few,CASRGSFNNEQFF,TGTGCCAGCAGAGGGAGTTTCAACAATGAGCAGTTCTTC
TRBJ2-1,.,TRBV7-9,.,CASIPRGDYNEQFF,TGTGCCAGCATTCCCCGGGGAGACTACAATGAGCAGTTCTTC
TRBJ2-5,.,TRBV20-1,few,CSAPRLEETQYF,TGCAGTGCACCGAGACTAGAAGAGACCCAGTACTTC
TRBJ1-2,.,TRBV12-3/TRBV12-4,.,CASSLTIGDSGYTF,TGTGCCAGCAGTTTAACGATAGGTGACAGTGGCTACACCTTC
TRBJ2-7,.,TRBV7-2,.,CASSLSWGREQYF,TGTGCCAGCAGCTTAAGCTGGGGGCGCGAGCAGTACTTC
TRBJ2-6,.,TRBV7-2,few,CASSSTGYGANVLTF,TGTGCCAGCAGTTCCACAGGGTACGGGGCCAACGTCCTGACTTTC
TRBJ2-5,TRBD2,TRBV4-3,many,CASSPTSGRPQETQYF,TGCGCCAGCAGCCCGACTAGCGGGAGGCCCCAAGAGACCCAGTACTTC
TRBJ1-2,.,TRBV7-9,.,CASYGGFGGYTF,TGTGCCAGCTATGGGGGGTTCGGGGGCTACACCTTC
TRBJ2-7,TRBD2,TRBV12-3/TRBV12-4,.,CASCSLYRLAGVPSYEQYF,TGTGCCAGCTGTTCCCTGTATAGGCTAGCGGGAGTTCCGTCCTACGAGCAGTACTTC
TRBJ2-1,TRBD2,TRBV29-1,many,CSAGTSGRGSYNEQFF,TGCAGCGCCGGGACTAGCGGGAGGGGCTCCTACAATGAGCAGTTCTTC
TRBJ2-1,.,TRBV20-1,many,CSGVPTGTYNEQFF,TGCAGTGGGGTACCCACAGGGACATACAATGAGCAGTTCTTC
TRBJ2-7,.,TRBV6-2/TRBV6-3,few,CASTALYEQYF,TGTGCCAGCACCGCACTTTACGAGCAGTACTTC
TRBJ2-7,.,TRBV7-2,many,CASSWSYEQYF,TGTGCCAGCAGCTGGTCCTACGAGCAGTACTTC
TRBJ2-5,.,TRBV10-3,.,CAISDPTRSQETQYF,TGTGCCATCAGTGATCCCACTAGATCCCAAGAGACCCAGTACTTC
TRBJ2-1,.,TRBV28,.,CASQRVPSTSYEQFF,TGTGCCAGCCAACGAGTGCCCAGCACTAGCTATGAGCAGTTCTTC
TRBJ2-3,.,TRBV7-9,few,CASSLTGLLADTQYF,TGTGCCAGCAGCTTGACTGGGCTGTTGGCAGATACGCAGTATTTT
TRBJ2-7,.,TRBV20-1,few,CSARLARYEQYF,TGCAGTGCTAGACTAGCGCGCTACGAGCAGTACTTC
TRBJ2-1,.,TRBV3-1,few,CASSQEGDEQFF,TGTGCCAGCAGCCAAGAGGGCGATGAGCAGTTCTTC
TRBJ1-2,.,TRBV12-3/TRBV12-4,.,CASSPGGRIYGYTF,TGTGCCAGCAGCCCTGGGGGCCGTATCTATGGCTACACCTTC
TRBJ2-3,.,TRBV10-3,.,CAISELVDTQYF,TGTGCCATCAGTGAGTTGGTGGATACGCAGTATTTT
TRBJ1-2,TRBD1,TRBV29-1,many,CSVAPQGGDGYTF,TGCAGCGTTGCACCACAGGGGGGGGATGGCTACACCTTC
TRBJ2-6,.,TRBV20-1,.,CSAPLGIGANVLTF,TGCAGTGCTCCACTTGGCATTGGGGCCAACGTCCTGACTTTC
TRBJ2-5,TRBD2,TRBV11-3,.,CASSAGLAGETQYF,TGTGCCAGCAGCGCCGGACTAGCGGGGGAGACCCAGTACTTC
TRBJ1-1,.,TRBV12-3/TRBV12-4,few,CASTLGGMNTEAFF,TGTGCCAGCACCTTAGGGGGTATGAACACTGAAGCTTTCTTT
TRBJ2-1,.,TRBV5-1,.,CASSLGDVVYNEQFF,TGCGCCAGCAGCTTGGGGGACGTCGTCTACAATGAGCAGTTCTTC
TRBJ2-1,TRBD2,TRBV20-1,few,CSADRPGGGNEQFF,TGCAGTGCCGACCGGCCGGGAGGGGGAAATGAGCAGTTCTTC
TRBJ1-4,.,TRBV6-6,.,CASRYRTGEKLFF,TGTGCCAGCAGGTACAGGACGGGTGAAAAACTGTTTTTT
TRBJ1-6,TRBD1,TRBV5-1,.,CASSPDRQNSPLHF,TGCGCCAGCAGCCCGGACAGGCAAAATTCACCCCTCCACTTT
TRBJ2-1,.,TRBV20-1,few,CSAITRESVRFF,TGCAGTGCTATAACTAGGGAGAGCGTTCGGTTCTTC
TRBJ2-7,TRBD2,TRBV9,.,CASSRLAGASYEQYF,TGTGCCAGCAGTCGTCTAGCGGGAGCCTCCTACGAGCAGTACTTC
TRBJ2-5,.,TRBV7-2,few,CASSQMGEAQYF,TGTGCCAGCAGCCAAATGGGGGAGGCCCAGTACTTC
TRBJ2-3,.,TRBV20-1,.,CSASRGSGTDTQYF,TGCAGTGCTAGTAGGGGATCGGGGACAGATACGCAGTATTTT
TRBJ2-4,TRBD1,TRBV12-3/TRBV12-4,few,CASSTQGASIQYF,TGTGCCAGCAGTACGCAGGGGGCAAGCATTCAGTACTTC
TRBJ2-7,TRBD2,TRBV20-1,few,CSVGGLGVAGGYEQYF,TGCAGTGTAGGCGGCCTGGGGGTAGCGGGAGGCTACGAGCAGTACTTC
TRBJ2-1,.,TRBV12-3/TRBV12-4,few,CASSLPGSGARDEQFF,TGTGCCAGCAGTTTACCTGGTAGCGGAGCCAGGGATGAGCAGTTCTTC
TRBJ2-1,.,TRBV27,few,CASRPHQPYNEQFF,TGTGCCAGCAGACCCCACCAGCCCTACAATGAGCAGTTCTTC
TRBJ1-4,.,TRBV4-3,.,CASSQIGVGNEKLFF,TGCGCCAGCAGCCAGATAGGAGTAGGTAATGAAAAACTGTTTTTT
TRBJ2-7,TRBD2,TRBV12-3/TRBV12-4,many,CASSLGSGTSAYEQYF,TGTGCCAGCAGCCTAGGGTCGGGGACTAGCGCTTACGAGCAGTACTTC
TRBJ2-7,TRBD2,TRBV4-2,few,CASSQRTSGTNYEQYF,TGTGCCAGCAGCCAACGGACTAGCGGGACCAACTACGAGCAGTACTTC
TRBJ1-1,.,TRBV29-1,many,CSVEVTTQGGWAFF,TGCAGCGTTGAAGTAACAACTCAGGGTGGATGGGCTTTCTTT
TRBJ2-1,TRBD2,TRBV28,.,CASRRGGPSSYNEQFF,TGTGCCAGCAGACGGGGGGGGCCGAGCTCCTACAATGAGCAGTTCTTC
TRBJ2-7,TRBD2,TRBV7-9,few,CASSLGTSGSSYEQYF,TGTGCCAGCAGCTTGGGGACTAGCGGGAGCTCGTACGAGCAGTACTTC
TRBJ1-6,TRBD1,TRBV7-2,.,CASSVTGASSYNSPLHF,TGTGCCAGCAGCGTGACAGGGGCCAGCTCCTATAATTCACCCCTCCACTTT
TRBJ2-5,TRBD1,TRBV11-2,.,CASSLSTGGTQYF,TGTGCCAGCAGCTTATCGACAGGGGGGACCCAGTACTTC
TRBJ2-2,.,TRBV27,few,CASSEGLVSGELFF,TGTGCCAGCAGTGAGGGACTGGTTTCCGGGGAGCTGTTTTTT
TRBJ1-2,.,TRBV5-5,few,CASSLNLGSNYGYTF,TGTGCCAGCAGCTTAAACCTAGGGAGTAACTATGGCTACACCTTC
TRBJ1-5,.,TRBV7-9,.,CASAQGRNQPQHF,TGTGCCAGCGCTCAGGGCCGCAATCAGCCCCAGCATTTT
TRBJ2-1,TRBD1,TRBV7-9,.,CASSRDRRYNEQFF,TGTGCCAGCAGCCGGGACAGGAGGTACAATGAGCAGTTCTTC
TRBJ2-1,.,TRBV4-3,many,CASSQEGSVFDNEQFF,TGCGCCAGCAGCCAAGAGGGGAGCGTTTTCGACAATGAGCAGTTCTTC